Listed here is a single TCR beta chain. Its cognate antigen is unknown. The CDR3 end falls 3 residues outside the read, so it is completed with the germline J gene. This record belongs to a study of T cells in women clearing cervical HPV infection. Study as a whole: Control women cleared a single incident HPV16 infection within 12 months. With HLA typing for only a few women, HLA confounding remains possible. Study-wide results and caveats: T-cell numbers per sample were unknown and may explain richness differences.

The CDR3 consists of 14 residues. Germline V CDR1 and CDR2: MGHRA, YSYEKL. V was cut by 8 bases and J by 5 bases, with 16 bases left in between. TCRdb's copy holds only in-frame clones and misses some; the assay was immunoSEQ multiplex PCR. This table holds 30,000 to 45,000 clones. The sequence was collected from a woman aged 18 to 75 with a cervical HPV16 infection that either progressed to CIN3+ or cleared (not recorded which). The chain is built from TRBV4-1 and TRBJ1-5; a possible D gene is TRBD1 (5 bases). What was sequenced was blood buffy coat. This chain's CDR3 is CASGKQDWDQPQHF. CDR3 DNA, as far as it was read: TGCGCCAGCGGTAAACAGGATTGGGATCAGCCC.